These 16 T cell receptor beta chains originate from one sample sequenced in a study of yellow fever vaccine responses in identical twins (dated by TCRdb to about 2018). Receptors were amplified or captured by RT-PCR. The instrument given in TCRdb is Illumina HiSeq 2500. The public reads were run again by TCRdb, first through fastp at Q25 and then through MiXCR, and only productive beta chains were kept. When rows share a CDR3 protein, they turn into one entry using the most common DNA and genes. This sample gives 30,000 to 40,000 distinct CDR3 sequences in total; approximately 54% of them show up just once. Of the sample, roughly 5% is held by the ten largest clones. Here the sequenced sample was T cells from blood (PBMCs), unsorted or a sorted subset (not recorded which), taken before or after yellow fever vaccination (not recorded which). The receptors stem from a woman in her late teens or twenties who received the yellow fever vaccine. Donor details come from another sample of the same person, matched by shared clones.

The CDR3 coding sequence is TGCGCCAGTCGTCCGGGACAGGGGAACTACAATGAGCAGTTCTTC. Its translation is CASRPGQGNYNEQFF. This chain links TRBV5-1 with TRBJ2-1; TRBD1 aligns across 10 bases. This CDR3 is built from 15 residues. The germline V gene has CDR1 SGHRS and CDR2 YFSETQ. V lost 8 bases to trimming and J lost 3 bases; unmatched junction nucleotides: 8.

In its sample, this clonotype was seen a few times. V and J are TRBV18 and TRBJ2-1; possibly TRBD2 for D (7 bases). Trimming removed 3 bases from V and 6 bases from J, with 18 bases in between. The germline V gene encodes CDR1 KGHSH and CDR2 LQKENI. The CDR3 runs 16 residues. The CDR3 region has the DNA TGTGCCAGCTCACCCAATGTCGGGGGGCAGACCAATGAGCAGTTCTTC. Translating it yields CASSPNVGGQTNEQFF. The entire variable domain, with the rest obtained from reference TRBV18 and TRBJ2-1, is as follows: NAGVMQNPRHLVRRRGQEARLRCSPMKGHSHVYWYRQLPEEGLKFMVYLQKENIIDESGMPKERFSAEFPKEGPSILRIQQVVRGDSAAYFCASSPNVGGQTNEQFFGPGTRLTVL.

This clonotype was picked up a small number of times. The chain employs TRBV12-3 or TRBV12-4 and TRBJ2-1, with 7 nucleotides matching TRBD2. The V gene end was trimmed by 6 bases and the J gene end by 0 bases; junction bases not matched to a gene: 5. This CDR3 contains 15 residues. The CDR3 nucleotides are TGTGCCAGCAGCCTAGCGGTGAGCTCCTACAATGAGCAGTTCTTC. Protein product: CASSLAVSSYNEQFF.

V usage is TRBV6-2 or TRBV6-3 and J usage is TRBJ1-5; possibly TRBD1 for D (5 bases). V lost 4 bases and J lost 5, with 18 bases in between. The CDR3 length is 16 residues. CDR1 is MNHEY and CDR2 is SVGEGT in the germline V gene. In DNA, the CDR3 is TGTGCCAGCAGTTTGGGACCCCCCGGGATCTATCAGCCCCAGCATTTT. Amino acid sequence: CASSLGPPGIYQPQHF.

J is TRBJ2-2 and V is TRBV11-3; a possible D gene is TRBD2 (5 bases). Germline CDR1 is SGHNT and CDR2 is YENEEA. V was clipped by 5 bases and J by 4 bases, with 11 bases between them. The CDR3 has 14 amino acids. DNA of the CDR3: TGTGCCAGCAGCAGTCGAGGAGGCACCGGGGAGCTGTTTTTT. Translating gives CASSSRGGTGELFF. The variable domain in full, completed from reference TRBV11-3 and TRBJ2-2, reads EAGVVQSPRYKIIEKKQPVAFWCNPISGHNTLYWYLQNLGQGPELLIRYENEEAVDDSQLPKDRFSAERLKGVDSTLKIQPAELGDSAVYLCASSSRGGTGELFFGEGSRLTVL.

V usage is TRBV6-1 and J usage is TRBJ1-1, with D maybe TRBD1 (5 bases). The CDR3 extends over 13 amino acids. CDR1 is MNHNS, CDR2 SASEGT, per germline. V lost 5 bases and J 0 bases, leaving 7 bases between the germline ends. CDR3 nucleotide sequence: TGTGCCAGCAGTCCACAGGTGAACACTGAAGCTTTCTTT. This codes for CASSPQVNTEAFF.

CDR3 sequence: CASSDGNEKLFF. In DNA, the CDR3 is TGTGCCAGCAGCGACGGAAATGAAAAACTGTTTTTT. The gene calls are TRBV13 and TRBJ1-4, with unresolved D. CDR1 is PRHDT, CDR2 FYEKMQ, per germline (reference sequence). With 5 bases removed from V and 5 bases from J, the gap between germline ends came to 6 bases. The CDR3 is 12 amino acids. Drawing the rest from reference TRBV13 and TRBJ1-4, the complete variable domain is AAGVIQSPRHLIKEKRETATLKCYPIPRHDTVYWYQQGPGQDPQFLISFYEKMQSDKGSIPDRFSAQQFSDYHSELNMSSLELGDSALYFCASSDGNEKLFFGSGTQLSVL.

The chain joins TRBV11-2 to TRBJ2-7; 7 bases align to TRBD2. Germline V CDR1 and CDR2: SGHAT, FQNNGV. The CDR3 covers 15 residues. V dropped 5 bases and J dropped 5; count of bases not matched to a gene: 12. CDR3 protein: CASSLSGTMAHEQYV. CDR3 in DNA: TGTGCCAGCAGCCTCTCCGGGACTATGGCCCACGAGCAGTACGTC.

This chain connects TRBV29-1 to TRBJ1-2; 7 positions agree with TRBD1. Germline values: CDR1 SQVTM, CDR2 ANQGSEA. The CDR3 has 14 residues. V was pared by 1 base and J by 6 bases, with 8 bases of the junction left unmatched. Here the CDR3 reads CSVEGARRGHGYTF. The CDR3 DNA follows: TGCAGCGTTGAAGGGGCCCGGAGGGGGCATGGCTACACCTTC.

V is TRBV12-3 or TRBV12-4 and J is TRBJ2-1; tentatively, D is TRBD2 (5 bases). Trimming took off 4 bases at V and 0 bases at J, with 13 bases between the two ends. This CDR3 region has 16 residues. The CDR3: CASSSEGTFSYNEQFF. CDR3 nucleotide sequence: TGTGCCAGCAGTTCAGAGGGAACCTTCTCCTACAATGAGCAGTTCTTC.

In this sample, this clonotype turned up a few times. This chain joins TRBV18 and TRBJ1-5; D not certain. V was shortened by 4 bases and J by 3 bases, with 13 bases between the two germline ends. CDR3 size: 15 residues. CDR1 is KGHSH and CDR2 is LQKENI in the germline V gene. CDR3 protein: CASSQDGYSNQPQHF. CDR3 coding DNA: TGTGCCAGCTCACAGGACGGGTATTCCAATCAGCCCCAGCATTTT.

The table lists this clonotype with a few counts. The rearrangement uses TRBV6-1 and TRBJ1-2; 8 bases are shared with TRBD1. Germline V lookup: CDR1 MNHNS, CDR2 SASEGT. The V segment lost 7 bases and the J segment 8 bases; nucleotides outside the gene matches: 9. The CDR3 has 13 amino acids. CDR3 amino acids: CASTLRQGRGYTF. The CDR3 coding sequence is TGTGCCAGCACCCTAAGACAGGGGCGAGGCTACACCTTC.

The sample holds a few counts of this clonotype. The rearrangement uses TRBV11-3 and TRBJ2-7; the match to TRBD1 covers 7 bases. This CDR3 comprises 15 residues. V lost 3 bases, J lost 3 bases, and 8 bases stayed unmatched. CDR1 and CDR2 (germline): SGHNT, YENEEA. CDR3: CASSLRGLESYEQYV. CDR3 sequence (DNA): TGTGCCAGCAGCTTGAGGGGGCTCGAAAGCTACGAGCAGTACGTC.

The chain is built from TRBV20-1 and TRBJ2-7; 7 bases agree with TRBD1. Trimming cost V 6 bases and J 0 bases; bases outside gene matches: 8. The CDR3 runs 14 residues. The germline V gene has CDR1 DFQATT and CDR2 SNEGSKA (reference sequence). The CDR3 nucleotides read TGCAGTGCCCAGACAGGGTTGGGCTCCTACGAGCAGTACTTC. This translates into CSAQTGLGSYEQYF.

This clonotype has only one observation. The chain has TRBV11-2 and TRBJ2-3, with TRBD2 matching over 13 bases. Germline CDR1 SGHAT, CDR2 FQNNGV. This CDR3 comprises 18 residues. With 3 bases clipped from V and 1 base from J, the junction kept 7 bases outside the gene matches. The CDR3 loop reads CASSLRLGTSGGTDTQYF. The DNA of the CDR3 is TGTGCCAGCAGCTTGCGTTTGGGGACTAGCGGGGGCACAGATACGCAGTATTTT.

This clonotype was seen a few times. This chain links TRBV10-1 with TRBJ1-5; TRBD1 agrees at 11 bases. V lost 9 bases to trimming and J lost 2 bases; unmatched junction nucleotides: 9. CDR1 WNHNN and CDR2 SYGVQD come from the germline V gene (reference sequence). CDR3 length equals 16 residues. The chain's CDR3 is CARTRTGGACNQPQHF. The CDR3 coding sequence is TGCGCCAGAACCCGGACAGGGGGCGCCTGCAATCAGCCCCAGCATTTT.